This paragraph reports one T cell receptor (beta chain). A few counts support this clonotype. The antigen it binds to is not known. Base quality data are lacking; no much larger clone is found one base away. These data are taken from a study of T cells after yellow fever vaccination (dated by TCRdb to the late 2010s). Regarding the study in general: Libraries from fractions with low cell numbers were prepared with the SMART-Seq v4 Ultra Low Input RNA kit. To follow T-cell clones before and after both primary and booster YFV17D yellow fever vaccination, bulk TCR alpha and beta repertoires underwent longitudinal sequencing. Two healthy male donors made up the cohort, one aged 18 to 29 years and the other aged 30 to 40 years. Blood was drawn at multiple timepoints before and after primary and secondary immunization, with bulk PBMC replicates and cell subsets isolated.

Per the publication, the treatment or condition label means: live attenuated yellow fever vaccine strain. Two biological replicates of bulk PBMCs were collected at each blood-draw timepoint. PBMCs were isolated from peripheral blood using a standard Ficoll-Paque protocol. TriZol was used to extract RNA from bulk PBMCs, CD4 and CD8 fractions, and dextramer-positive and dextramer-negative fractions. The germline V gene gives CDR1 as SGHAT and CDR2 as FQNNGV. V has 2 bases trimmed and J has 1 base trimmed; junction bases matching no gene number 5. The CDR3 measures 15 amino acids from cysteine to phenylalanine. Of the read, only the CDR3 DNA is kept; its 45 bases are in frame from base 1. Study-wide findings and limitations: The secondary T-cell response was weaker than the primary response but faster, peaking on day 5 instead of day 15. A small fraction of clonotypes appeared in both the CD4 and CD8 compartments, likely as a result of convergent recombination. Most clones expanded after primary vaccination (around 97% of CD4 and around nine tenths of CD8) were re-detected after the booster, suggesting that broad memory maintenance occurred. FACS-sorted repertoires could contain abundant contaminating clonotypes from the bulk population, so computational filtering was required. Only two donors were included in the study, so the extent to which the findings can be generalized is limited.

Synthesis of TCR cDNA relied on 5'RACE template switching, a step that introduced a universal primer site along with unique molecular identifiers. Priming of cDNA synthesis was performed from both the TCR alpha and TCR beta constant segments. Library amplification used two PCR steps, and the second PCR step added sample barcodes and sequencing adapters. Sequencing of the libraries was done on either Illumina HiSeq 2500 (2x100 bp) or NovaSeq (2x150 bp). As for the original processing: MIGEC handled demultiplexing of reads and collapsing into UMI consensus sequences, while MiXCR performed V(D)J alignment. Vaccine-responding clonotypes were identified with edgeR using replicate PBMC samples, with FDR below 0.01 and a log2 fold change above 5 up to day 15 being required. Each bulk clonotype received a CD4 or CD8 identity based on whether the sequenced CD4 or CD8 repertoire contained that clonotype at higher abundance. TCRdb trimmed the raw reads at Q25, called clones with MiXCR and kept productive beta chains. One record per CDR3 amino acid sequence lists the most common genes and DNA. These V and J calls derive from TCRdb rather than the authors' analysis. A total of 500,000 to 550,000 distinct CDR3 sequences appear in this sample, just over 20% of them only once. The top ten clones comprise about 15% of the sample.

This specimen consisted of PBMCs, obtained about 20 days after the first yellow fever vaccination. This TCR was recovered from a man aged 18 to 30 who received the YFV17D yellow fever vaccine. In this chain, TRBV11-2 is recombined with TRBJ2-7, with 7 bases matching TRBD1. The CDR3 in this case is CASSLSQDRSYEQYF. The DNA sequence is as follows: TGTGCCAGCAGCTTATCTCAGGACAGGTCCTACGAGCAGTACTTC.